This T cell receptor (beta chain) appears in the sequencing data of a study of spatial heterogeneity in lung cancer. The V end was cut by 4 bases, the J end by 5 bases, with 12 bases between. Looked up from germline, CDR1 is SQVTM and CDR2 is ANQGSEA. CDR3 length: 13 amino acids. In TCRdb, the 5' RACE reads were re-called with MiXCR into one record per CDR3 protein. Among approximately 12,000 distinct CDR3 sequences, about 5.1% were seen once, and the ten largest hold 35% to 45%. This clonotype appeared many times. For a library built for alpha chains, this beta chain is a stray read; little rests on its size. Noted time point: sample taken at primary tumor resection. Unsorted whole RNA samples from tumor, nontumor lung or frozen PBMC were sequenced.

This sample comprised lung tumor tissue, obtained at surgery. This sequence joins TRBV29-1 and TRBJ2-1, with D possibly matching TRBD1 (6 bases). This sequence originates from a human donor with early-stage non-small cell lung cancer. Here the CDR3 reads CSVGRTANNEQFF. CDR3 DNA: TGCAGCGTTGGGCGGACAGCTAACAATGAGCAGTTCTTC.